This T cell receptor (beta chain) was identified in a study of blood T cell repertoires in COVID-19 (dated by TCRdb to about 2020). General notes on the study: Collaborator samples came from the United States, Italy and Spain and covered acute and convalescent phases of COVID-19. A freely available public database, intended as a resource for researchers studying the immune response to SARS-CoV-2, is where the repertoires were released. Samples were obtained from the ongoing ImmuneRACE study (first 160 participants) and from some 1,200 subjects provided by 6 global collaborators. Where available, HLA class I and class II types were taken from metadata supplied by the sample provider and were not determined by assay-based typing. The material from the prospective study consisted of cDNA or gDNA derived from T cells, B-cell-depleted T cells, or PBMCs. A de-identified subject ID, COVID-19 status, age in years and sex were almost always included in the sample metadata. Deeply sampled blood TCRbeta repertoires from subjects exposed to, actively infected with, or recovered from COVID-19 were included in the dataset. Here is what the overall study found, with its caveats: Clinical and demographic metadata were provided uncurated, with the amount varying by source and participant.

In this sample, this clone turned up once. Its recognized antigen is unknown. Within one base of it there is no much larger clone, and no base qualities were kept. TCRbeta CDR3 regions were amplified from genomic DNA by means of the immunoSEQ Assay, a bias-controlled multiplex PCR. Processing in the source paper ran as follows. Within the assay, amplification of reference gene primers was used to estimate how many nucleated cells each sample contained. To quantify the absolute abundance of each unique TCRbeta CDR3 rearrangement, sequence reads were collapsed and filtered. For each sample, productive Simpson clonality was calculated as the square root of Simpson's diversity index across productive rearrangements. Here the immuneACCESS table is served through TCRdb, limited to in-frame sequences with V and J called. Missing clones are a known gap in these copies; in checked studies unresolved V genes cover under half, and the rest lacks a known reason. V and J calls and clone size follow that table, whereas D and trimming were derived from the DNA. In all, the sample holds more than 150,000 clones, and 86% of those were seen once. 20% to 25% of the sample belongs to the ten largest clones.

Whole blood was collected in K2EDTA tubes by collaborating institutions according to the institutions' own protocols. For TCRbeta analysis, collaborators shipped samples as frozen whole blood, isolated PBMCs, or DNA extracted from either of those sample types. V lost 2 bases and J lost 6 bases; the stretch between them is 9 bases long. From the germline V gene (reference sequence), CDR1 is WNHNN and CDR2 is SYGVQD. From cysteine to phenylalanine, the CDR3 is 13 amino acids long. CDR3 DNA is the only sequence kept; it has 39 bases, read in frame from the first base. The TCR originated in a man in his sixties or seventies with active or convalescent COVID-19. The sequenced sample consisted of peripheral blood. The sequence joins TRBV10-1 to TRBJ2-3; the best D guess is TRBD2, with 6 bases matching. The DNA sequence follows: TGCGCCAGCAGTGAGCGGGGGATGGATACGCAGTATTTT. Its translation is CASSERGMDTQYF.